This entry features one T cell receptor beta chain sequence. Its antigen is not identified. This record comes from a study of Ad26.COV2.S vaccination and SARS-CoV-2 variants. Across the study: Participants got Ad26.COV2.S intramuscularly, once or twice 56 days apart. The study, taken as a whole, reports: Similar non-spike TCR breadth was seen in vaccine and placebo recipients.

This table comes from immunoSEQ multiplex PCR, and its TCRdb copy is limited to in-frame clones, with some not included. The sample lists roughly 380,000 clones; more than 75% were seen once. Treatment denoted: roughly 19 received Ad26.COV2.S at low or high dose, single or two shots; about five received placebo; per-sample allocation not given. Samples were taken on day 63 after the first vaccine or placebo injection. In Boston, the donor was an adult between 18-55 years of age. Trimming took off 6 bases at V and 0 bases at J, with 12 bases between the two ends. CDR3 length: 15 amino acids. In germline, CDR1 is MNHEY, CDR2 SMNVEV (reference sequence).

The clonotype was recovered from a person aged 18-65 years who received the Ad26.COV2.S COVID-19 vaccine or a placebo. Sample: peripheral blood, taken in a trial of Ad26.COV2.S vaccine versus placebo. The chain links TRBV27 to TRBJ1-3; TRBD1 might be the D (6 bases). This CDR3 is CASRDSRFSGNTIYF. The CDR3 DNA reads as TGTGCCAGCAGGGACAGCCGATTCTCTGGAAACACCATATATTTT.